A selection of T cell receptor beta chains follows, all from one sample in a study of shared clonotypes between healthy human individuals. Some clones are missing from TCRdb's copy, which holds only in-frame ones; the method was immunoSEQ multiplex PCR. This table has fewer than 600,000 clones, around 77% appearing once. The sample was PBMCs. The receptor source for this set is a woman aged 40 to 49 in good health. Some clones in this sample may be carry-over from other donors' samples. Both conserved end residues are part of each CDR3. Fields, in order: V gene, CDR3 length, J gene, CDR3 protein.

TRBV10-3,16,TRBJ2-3,CATREHIAGDTDTQYF
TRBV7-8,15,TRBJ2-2,CASSLRGTNTGELFF
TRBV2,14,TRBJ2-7,CASSQGGELYEQYF
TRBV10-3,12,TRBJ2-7,CATTSGSYGQYF
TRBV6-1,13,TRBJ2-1,CASSSGPYDEQFF
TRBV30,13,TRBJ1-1,CAWGTDGNTEAFF
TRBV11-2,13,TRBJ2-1,CASSLGLVNEQFF
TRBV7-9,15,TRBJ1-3,CASSLGGGSGNTIYF
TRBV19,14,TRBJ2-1,CASSPDPAYNEQFF
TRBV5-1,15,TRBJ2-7,CASSLVAGVTYEQYF
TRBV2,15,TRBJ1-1,CASSNWDRGVTEAFF
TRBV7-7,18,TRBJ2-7,CASRWTGVRKGYNYEQYF
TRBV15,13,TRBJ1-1,CATSIQGTTEAFF
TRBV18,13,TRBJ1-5,CASSPRREQPQHF
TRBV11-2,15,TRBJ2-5,CASRPIREGVETQYF
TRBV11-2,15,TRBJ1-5,CASSPDSNSNQPQHF
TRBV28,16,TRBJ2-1,CASSYLHGGSHNEQFF
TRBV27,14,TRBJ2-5,CASSLRAGEETQYF
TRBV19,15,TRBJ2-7,CASSNGPGGYYEQYF
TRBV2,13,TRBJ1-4,CASSGQLVEKLFF
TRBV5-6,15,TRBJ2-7,CASSRGGIPSYEQYF
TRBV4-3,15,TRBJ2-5,CASSQDYRASGAQYF
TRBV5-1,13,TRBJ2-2,CASSFPRTGELFF
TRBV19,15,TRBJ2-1,CASSIASGSPSEQFF
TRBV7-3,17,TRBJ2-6,CASSTGQGRAGANVLTF
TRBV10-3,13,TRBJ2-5,CAISDPTGGEQYF
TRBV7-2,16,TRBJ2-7,CASSPRDRGLRDEQYF
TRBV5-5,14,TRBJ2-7,CASSLSGGSYEQYF
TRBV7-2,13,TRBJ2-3,CASSWGGRDTQYF
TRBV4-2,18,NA,CASSQDGTSGSIAYEQYF
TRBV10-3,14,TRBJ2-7,CAISGLAGNYEQYF
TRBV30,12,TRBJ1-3,CAWRRDGNTIYF
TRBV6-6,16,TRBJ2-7,CASSRRRDRGSYEQYF
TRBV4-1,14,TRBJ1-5,CASSHRQFNQPQHF
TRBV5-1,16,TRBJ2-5,CASSLFRSTSQETQYF
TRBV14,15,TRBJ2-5,CASSPMGQALETQYF